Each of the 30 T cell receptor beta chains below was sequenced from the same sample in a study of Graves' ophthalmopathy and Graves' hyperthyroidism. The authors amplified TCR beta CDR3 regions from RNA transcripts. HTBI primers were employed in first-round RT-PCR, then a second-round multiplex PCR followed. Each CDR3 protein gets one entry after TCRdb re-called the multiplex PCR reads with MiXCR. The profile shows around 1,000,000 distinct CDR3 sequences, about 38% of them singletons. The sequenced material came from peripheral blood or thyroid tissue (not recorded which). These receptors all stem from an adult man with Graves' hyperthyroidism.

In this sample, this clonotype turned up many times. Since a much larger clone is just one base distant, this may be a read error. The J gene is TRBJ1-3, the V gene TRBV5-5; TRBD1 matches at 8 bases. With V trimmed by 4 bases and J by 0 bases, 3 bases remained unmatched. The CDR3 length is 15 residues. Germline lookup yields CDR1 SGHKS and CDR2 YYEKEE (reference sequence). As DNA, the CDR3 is TGTGCCAGCAGCCGGGACAGGAGCTCTGGAAACACCATATATTTT. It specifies CASSRDRSSGNTIYF. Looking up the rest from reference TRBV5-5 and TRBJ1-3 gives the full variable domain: DAGVTQSPTHLIKTRGQQVTLRCSPISGHKSVSWYQQVLGQGPQFIFQYYEKEERGRGNFPDRFSARQFPNYSSELNVNALLLGDSALYLCASSRDRSSGNTIYFGEGSWLTVV.

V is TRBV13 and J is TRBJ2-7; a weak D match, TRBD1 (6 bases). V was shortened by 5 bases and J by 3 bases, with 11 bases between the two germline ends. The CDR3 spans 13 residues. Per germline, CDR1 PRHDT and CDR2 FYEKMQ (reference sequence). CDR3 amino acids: CASSRGQFYEQYF. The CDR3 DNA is TGTGCCAGCAGCCGTGGACAGTTCTACGAGCAGTACTTC.

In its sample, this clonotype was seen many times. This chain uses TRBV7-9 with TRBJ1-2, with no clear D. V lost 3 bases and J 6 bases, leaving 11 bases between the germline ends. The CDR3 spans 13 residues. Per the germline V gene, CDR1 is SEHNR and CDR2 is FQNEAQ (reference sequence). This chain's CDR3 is CASSLRPENGYTF. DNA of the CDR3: TGTGCCAGCAGCTTGCGGCCTGAGAATGGCTACACCTTC.

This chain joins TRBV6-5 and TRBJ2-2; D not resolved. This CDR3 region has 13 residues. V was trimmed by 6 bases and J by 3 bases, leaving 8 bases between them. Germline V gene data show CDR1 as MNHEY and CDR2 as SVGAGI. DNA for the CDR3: TGTGCCAGCAGCAAACAGCACACCGGGGAGCTGTTTTTT. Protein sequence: CASSKQHTGELFF.

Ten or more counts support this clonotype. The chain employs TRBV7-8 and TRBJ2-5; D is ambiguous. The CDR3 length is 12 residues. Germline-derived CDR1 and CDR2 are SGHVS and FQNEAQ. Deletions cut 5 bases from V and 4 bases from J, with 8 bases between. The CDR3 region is CASSRPAETQYF. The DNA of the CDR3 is TGTGCCAGCAGCCGCCCCGCAGAGACCCAGTACTTC.

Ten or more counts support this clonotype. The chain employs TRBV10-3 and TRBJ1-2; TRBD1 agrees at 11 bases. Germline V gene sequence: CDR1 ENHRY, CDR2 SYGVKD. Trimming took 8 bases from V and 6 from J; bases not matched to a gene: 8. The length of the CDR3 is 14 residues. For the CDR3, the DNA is TGTGCCATCCTAAGGACAGGGGGCGCCGATGGCTACACCTTC. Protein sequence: CAILRTGGADGYTF.

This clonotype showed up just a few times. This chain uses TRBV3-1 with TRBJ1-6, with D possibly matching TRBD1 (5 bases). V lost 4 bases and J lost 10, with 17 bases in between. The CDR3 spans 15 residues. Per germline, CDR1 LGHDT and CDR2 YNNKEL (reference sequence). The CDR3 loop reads CASSPQDAGDSPLHF. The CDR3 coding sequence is TGTGCCAGCAGCCCCCAGGACGCCGGGGACTCACCCCTCCACTTT.

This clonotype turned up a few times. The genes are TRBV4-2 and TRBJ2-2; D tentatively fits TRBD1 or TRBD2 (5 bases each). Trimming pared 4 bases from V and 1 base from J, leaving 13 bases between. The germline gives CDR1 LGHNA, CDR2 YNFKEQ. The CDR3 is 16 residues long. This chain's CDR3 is CASSRDGTQNTGELFF. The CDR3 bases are TGTGCCAGCAGCCGGGACGGGACCCAGAACACCGGGGAGCTGTTTTTT.

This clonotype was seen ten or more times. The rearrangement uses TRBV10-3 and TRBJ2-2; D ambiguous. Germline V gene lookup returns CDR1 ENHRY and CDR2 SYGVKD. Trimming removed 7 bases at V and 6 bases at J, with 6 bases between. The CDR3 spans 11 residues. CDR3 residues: CAIKKPGELFF. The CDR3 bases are TGTGCCATCAAAAAGCCCGGGGAGCTGTTTTTT.

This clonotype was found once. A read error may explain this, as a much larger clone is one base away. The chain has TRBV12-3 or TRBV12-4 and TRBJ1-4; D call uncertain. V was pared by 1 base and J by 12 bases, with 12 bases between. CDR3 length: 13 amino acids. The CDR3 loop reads CASSLGTWEELFF. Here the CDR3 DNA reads TGTGCCAGCAGTTTAGGGACCTGGGAAGAACTGTTTTTT.

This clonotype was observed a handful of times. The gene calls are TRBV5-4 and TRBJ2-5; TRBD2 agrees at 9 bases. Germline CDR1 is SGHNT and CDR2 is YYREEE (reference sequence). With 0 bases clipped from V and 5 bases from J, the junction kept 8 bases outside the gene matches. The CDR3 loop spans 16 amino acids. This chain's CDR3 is CASSLAGRGGPETQYF. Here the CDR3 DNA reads TGTGCCAGCAGCTTGGCGGGGCGGGGGGGCCCCGAGACCCAGTACTTC.

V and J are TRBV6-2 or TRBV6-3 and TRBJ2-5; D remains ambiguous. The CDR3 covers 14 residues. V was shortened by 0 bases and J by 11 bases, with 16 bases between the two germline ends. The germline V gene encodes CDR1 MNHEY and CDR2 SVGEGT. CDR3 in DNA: TGTGCCAGCAGTTACTCGTTTCCGTTAGGAGAGCAGTACTTC. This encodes CASSYSFPLGEQYF.

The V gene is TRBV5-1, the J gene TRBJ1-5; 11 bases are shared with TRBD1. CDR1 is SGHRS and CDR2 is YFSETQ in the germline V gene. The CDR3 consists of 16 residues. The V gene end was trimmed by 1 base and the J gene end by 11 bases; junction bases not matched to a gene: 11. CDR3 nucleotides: TGCGCCAGCAGCTTGCTCCGGGACAGGGGGTCAGAGACCCAGCATTTT. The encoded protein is CASSLLRDRGSETQHF. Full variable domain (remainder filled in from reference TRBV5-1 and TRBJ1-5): KAGVTQTPRYLIKTRGQQVTLSCSPISGHRSVSWYQQTPGQGLQFLFEYFSETQRNKGNFPGRFSGRQFSNSRSEMNVSTLELGDSALYLCASSLLRDRGSETQHFGDGTRLSIL.

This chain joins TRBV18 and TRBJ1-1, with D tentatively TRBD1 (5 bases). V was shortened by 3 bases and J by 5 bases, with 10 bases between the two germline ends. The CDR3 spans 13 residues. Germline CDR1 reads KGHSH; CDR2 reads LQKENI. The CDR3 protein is CASSPQGATEAFF. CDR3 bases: TGTGCCAGCTCACCCCAGGGAGCAACTGAAGCTTTCTTT.

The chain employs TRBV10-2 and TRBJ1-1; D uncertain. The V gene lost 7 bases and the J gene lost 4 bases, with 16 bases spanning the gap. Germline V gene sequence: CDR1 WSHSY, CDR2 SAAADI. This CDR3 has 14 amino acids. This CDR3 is CASTRTDLGTEAFF. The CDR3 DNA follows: TGCGCCAGCACCCGGACGGATTTGGGCACTGAAGCTTTCTTT.

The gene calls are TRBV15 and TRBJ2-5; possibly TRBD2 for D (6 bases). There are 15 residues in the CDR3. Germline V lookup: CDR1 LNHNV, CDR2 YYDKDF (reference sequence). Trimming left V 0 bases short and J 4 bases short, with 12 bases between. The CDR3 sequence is CATSRDTGEGETQYF. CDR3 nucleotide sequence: TGTGCCACCAGCAGAGATACGGGAGAGGGAGAGACCCAGTACTTC. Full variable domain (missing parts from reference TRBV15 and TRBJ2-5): DAMVIQNPRYQVTQFGKPVTLSCSQTLNHNVMYWYQQKSSQAPKLLFHYYDKDFNNEADTPDNFQSRRPNTSFCFLDIRSPGLGDTAMYLCATSRDTGEGETQYFGPGTRLLVL.

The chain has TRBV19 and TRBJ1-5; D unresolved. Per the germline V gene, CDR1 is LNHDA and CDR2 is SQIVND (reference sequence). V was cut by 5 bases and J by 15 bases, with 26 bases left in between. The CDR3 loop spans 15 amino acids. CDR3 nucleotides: TGTGCCAGTAGTTTTCTCCTAACCGGCCAGTCCGCCCCGCATTTT. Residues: CASSFLLTGQSAPHF. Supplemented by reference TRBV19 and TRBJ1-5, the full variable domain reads DGGITQSPKYLFRKEGQNVTLSCEQNLNHDAMYWYRQDPGQGLRLIYYSQIVNDFQKGDIAEGYSVSREKKESFPLTVTSAQKNPTAFYLCASSFLLTGQSAPHFGDGTRLSIL.

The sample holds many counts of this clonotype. CDR3 bases: TGTGCCAGCAGCAGCCCCACAAGCTATGGCTACACCTTC. Amino acids: CASSSPTSYGYTF. The V gene is TRBV7-6, the J gene TRBJ1-2; D remains unclear. CDR3 length: 13 amino acids. Germline V gives CDR1 SGHVS, CDR2 FNYEAQ. Trimming shortened V by 5 bases and J by 4 bases, and 11 bases separated the two germline ends.

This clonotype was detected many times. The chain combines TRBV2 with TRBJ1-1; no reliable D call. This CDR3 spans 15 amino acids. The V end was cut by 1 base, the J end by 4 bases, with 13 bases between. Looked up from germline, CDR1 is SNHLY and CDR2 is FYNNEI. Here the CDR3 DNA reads TGTGCCAGCAGTGAAGAAGCAGTATATACCACTGAAGCTTTCTTT. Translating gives CASSEEAVYTTEAFF.

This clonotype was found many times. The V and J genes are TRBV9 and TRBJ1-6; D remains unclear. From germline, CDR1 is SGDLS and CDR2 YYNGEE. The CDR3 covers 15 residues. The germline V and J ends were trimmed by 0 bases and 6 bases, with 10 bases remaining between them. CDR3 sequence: CASSVGGKGNSPLHF. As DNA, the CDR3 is TGTGCCAGCAGCGTAGGGGGTAAAGGTAATTCACCCCTCCACTTT.

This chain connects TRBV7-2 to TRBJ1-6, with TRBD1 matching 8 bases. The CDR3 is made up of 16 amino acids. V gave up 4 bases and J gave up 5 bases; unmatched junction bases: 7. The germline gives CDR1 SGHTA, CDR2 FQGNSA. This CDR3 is CASSSRGQGNNSPLHF. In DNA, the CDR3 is TGTGCCAGCAGCTCAAGAGGACAGGGAAATAATTCACCCCTCCACTTT.

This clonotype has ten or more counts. CDR3: CASSQVDSYNSPLHF. The DNA for the CDR3 is TGCGCCAGCAGCCAAGTTGACAGCTATAATTCACCCCTCCACTTT. The chain recombines TRBV4-3 with TRBJ1-6; the D gene is possibly TRBD1 (5 bases). This CDR3 comprises 15 residues. V was clipped by 1 base and J by 3 bases, with 7 bases between them. CDR1 and CDR2 (germline): LGHNA, YSLEER.

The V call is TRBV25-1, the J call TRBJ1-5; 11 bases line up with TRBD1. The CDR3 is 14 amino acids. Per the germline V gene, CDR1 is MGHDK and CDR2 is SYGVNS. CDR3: CARGGQGAGQPQHF. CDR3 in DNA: TGTGCTAGGGGTGGACAGGGGGCAGGCCAGCCCCAGCATTTT.

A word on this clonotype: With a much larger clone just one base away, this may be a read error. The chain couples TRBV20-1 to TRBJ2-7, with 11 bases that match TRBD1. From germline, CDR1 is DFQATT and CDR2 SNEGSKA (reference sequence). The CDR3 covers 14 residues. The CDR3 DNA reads TGCGGTGCTAGATCGGGACAGGGGGGCTCCGAGCAGTACTTC. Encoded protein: CGARSGQGGSEQYF.

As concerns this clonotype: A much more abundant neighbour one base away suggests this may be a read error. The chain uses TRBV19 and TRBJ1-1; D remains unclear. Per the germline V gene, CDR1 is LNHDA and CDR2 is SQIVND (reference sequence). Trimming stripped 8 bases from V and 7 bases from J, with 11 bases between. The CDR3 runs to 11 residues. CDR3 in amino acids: CASFSPDEAFF. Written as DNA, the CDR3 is TGTGCCAGTTTCAGTCCCGATGAAGCTTTCTTT.

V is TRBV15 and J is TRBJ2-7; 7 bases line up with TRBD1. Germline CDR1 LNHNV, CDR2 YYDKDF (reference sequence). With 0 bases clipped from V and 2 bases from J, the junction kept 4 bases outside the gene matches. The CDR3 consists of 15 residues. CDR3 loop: CATSREGDRAYEQYF. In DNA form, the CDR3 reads TGTGCCACCAGCAGAGAAGGGGACAGAGCCTACGAGCAGTACTTC. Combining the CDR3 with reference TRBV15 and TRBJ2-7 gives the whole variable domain DAMVIQNPRYQVTQFGKPVTLSCSQTLNHNVMYWYQQKSSQAPKLLFHYYDKDFNNEADTPDNFQSRRPNTSFCFLDIRSPGLGDTAMYLCATSREGDRAYEQYFGPGTRLTVT.

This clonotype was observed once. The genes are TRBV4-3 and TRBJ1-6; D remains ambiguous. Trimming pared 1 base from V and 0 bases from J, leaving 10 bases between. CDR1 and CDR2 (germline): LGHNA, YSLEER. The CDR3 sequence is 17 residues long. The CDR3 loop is CASSQVVPSSYNSPLHF. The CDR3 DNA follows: TGCGCCAGCAGCCAAGTTGTCCCGAGCTCCTATAATTCACCCCTCCACTTT.

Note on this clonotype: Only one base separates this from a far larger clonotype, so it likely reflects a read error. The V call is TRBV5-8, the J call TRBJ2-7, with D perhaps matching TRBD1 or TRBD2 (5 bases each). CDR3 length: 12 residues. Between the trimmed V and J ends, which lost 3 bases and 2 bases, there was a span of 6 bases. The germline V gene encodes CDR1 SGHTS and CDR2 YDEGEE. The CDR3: CASSWGTYEQYF. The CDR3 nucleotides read TGTGCCAGCAGCTGGGGGACCTACGAGCAGTACTTC.

The CDR3 bases are TGTGCCAGCACCCCGGACAGGGCGGCTCAGCCCCAGCATTTT. It specifies CASTPDRAAQPQHF. The rearrangement links TRBV12-3 or TRBV12-4 to TRBJ1-5; TRBD1 aligns across 8 bases. Trimming cost V 7 bases and J 6 bases; bases outside gene matches: 8. The length of the CDR3 is 14 residues.

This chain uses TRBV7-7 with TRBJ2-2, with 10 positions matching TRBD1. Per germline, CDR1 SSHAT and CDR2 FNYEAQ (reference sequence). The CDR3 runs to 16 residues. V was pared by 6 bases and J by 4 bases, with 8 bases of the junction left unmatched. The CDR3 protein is CASSNRDRGFTGELFF. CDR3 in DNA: TGTGCCAGCAGTAACCGGGACAGGGGATTCACCGGGGAGCTGTTTTTT.